The 21 T cell receptor beta chains in this list originate from one sample, sequenced in a study of blood T cell repertoires in COVID-19. Profiling relied on immunoSEQ multiplex PCR, and the TCRdb table lists in-frame clones only, not all of them. Of around 120,000 clones detected, approximately 80% appear once; the ten largest clones hold roughly 4%. Sample: peripheral blood. Source of these receptors: a woman older than 75 with acute or convalescent COVID-19.

The table lists this clone with a count of one. The chain has TRBV28 and TRBJ1-5; 7 positions agree with TRBD1. The trim removed 10 bases at V and 2 bases at J, leaving 8 bases unmatched. Per germline, CDR1 MDHEN and CDR2 SYDVKM. This CDR3 has 14 residues. In nucleotides, the CDR3 is TGTGCCATCACAGGGGTTGTAGGCAATCAGCCCCAGCATTTT. Protein product: CAITGVVGNQPQHF.

This chain joins TRBV28 and TRBJ2-5, with D possibly matching TRBD2 (5 bases). The CDR3 consists of 12 residues. Germline V gives CDR1 MDHEN, CDR2 SYDVKM. Trimming took 7 bases from V and 1 from J, leaving 7 bases between them. The CDR3 sequence: CASKRGQETQYF. For the CDR3, the DNA is TGTGCCAGCAAACGGGGCCAAGAGACCCAGTACTTC.

This rearrangement joins TRBV19 to TRBJ1-2; no reliable D call. CDR1 LNHDA and CDR2 SQIVND come from the germline V gene (reference sequence). The CDR3 length is 10 residues. The V end lost 9 bases, the J end lost 7 bases, and 9 bases lay between the germline ends. CDR3 sequence reads: CASGIGGYTF. The DNA for the CDR3 is TGTGCCAGCGGTATTGGTGGCTACACCTTC. The full variable domain, with the rest looked up from reference TRBV19 and TRBJ1-2, is DGGITQSPKYLFRKEGQNVTLSCEQNLNHDAMYWYRQDPGQGLRLIYYSQIVNDFQKGDIAEGYSVSREKKESFPLTVTSAQKNPTAFYLCASGIGGYTFGSGTRLTVV.

The rearrangement links TRBV10-3 to TRBJ2-6, with no clear D. The V end was cut by 9 bases, the J end by 0 bases, with 12 bases between. The CDR3 is 15 amino acids. Germline loops: CDR1 ENHRY, CDR2 SYGVKD. This CDR3 is CAIAPGSSGANVLTF. The CDR3 bases are TGTGCCATAGCCCCTGGTAGCTCTGGGGCCAACGTCCTGACTTTC.

The genes are TRBV4-1 and TRBJ1-6; a possible D gene is TRBD1 (5 bases). Looked up from germline, CDR1 is MGHRA and CDR2 is YSYEKL. This CDR3 is built from 17 residues. V was shortened by 0 bases and J by 5 bases, with 14 bases between the two germline ends. DNA of the CDR3: TGCGCCAGCAGCCAAGAGGAAAGGGGTTATGATAATTCACCCCTCCACTTT. Protein sequence: CASSQEERGYDNSPLHF.

The V gene is TRBV7-8, the J gene TRBJ1-2, with a possible D match to TRBD1 (6 bases). Trimming stripped 6 bases from V and 0 bases from J, with 8 bases between. Germline CDR1 reads SGHVS; CDR2 reads FQNEAQ. This CDR3 region has 13 residues. The CDR3 loop is CASRGGTNYGYTF. CDR3 nucleotides: TGTGCCAGCAGAGGGGGAACTAACTATGGCTACACCTTC.

The rearrangement uses TRBV5-4 and TRBJ2-1; 9 bases map to TRBD1. V trimming: 0 bases; J trimming: 15 bases; junction bases outside the gene matches: 4. Germline V gives CDR1 SGHNT, CDR2 YYREEE (reference sequence). This CDR3 is 12 amino acids long. DNA for the CDR3: TGTGCCAGCAGCTTGGTGGGACAGGGTCTGTTCTTC. Translated: CASSLVGQGLFF.

CDR3 DNA: TGTGCCAGCAGTGATAGCGGGAGGGCGTCAGATACGCAGTATTTT. Translated: CASSDSGRASDTQYF. The chain couples TRBV6-2 or TRBV6-3 to TRBJ2-3; 11 nucleotides agree with TRBD2. The germline CDR1 and CDR2 sequences are MNHEY and SVGEGT. The CDR3 has 15 residues. V shed 5 bases, J shed 4 bases, and the junction held 5 bases outside the gene matches.

V usage is TRBV12-3 or TRBV12-4 and J usage is TRBJ1-2, with TRBD1 identical over 8 bases. The V and J ends lost 5 bases and 7 bases, in that order; junction bases with no gene match: 6. The CDR3 spans 13 residues. This CDR3 reads CASSTSTGVGYTF. The CDR3 DNA is TGTGCCAGCAGTACCTCGACAGGGGTTGGCTACACCTTC.

The chain recombines TRBV4-2 with TRBJ1-2; 8 nucleotides align to TRBD1. Germline CDR1 LGHNA, CDR2 YNFKEQ. The CDR3 is 15 residues long. J gave up 6 bases and V 0 bases, and 6 bases lay outside the gene matches. The CDR3 bases are TGTGCCAGCAGCCAAGAGACAGGGGAGAGAAATGGCTACACCTTC. Translating gives CASSQETGERNGYTF.

The V and J genes are TRBV24-1 and TRBJ1-1, with TRBD1 matching 7 bases. Germline CDR1 and CDR2: KGHDR and SFDVKD. CDR3 length: 17 residues. Losses at the gene ends were 2 bases for V and 1 base for J; bases not matched to a gene: 9. The CDR3 is CATSDWTGDRANTEAFF. The DNA for the CDR3 is TGTGCCACCAGTGATTGGACGGGCGACAGGGCGAACACTGAAGCTTTCTTT.

The CDR3 sequence is CASSPERGGGETQYF. DNA of the CDR3: TGTGCCAGCTCCCCCGAGCGGGGGGGCGGAGAGACCCAGTACTTC. V gene TRBV7-7 combines with J gene TRBJ2-5, with 10 bases identical to TRBD2. The V gene's germline CDR1 is SSHAT and CDR2 FNYEAQ (reference sequence). The CDR3 extends over 15 amino acids. The J segment lost 4 bases and the V segment lost 8 bases, leaving 10 bases of the junction unmatched.

The chain recombines TRBV18 with TRBJ1-1; the D is unclear. Germline loops: CDR1 KGHSH, CDR2 LQKENI. The V end was cut by 6 bases, the J end by 1 base, with 15 bases between. This CDR3 is built from 15 residues. CDR3 protein: CASSSGWAGNTEAFF. CDR3 coding DNA: TGTGCCAGCTCGAGCGGGTGGGCCGGGAACACTGAAGCTTTCTTT.

This clone was counted between two and nine times. This chain uses TRBV6-5 with TRBJ1-5, with 9 bases aligning to TRBD1. CDR1 and CDR2 (germline): MNHEY, SVGAGI. The CDR3 consists of 14 residues. Unmatched junction bases numbered 0, after V lost 0 bases and J lost 6 bases. CDR3 amino acids: CASSYSDRGQPQHF. The DNA for the CDR3 is TGTGCCAGCAGTTACTCGGACAGGGGTCAGCCCCAGCATTTT.

The V call is TRBV28, the J call TRBJ1-5, with 8 bases aligning to TRBD1. Looked up from germline, CDR1 is MDHEN and CDR2 is SYDVKM. V shed 3 bases, J shed 9 bases, and the junction held 7 bases outside the gene matches. The CDR3 runs to 14 residues. This CDR3 is CASSLQGATGPQHF. The CDR3 DNA follows: TGTGCCAGCAGTTTGCAGGGGGCGACGGGGCCCCAGCATTTT.

This clone came up a few times. The chain carries TRBV7-9 and TRBJ1-2; D is unclear. The CDR3 is 14 amino acids. V shed 1 base and J shed 4 bases, with 10 bases lying between them. Germline V gene lookup returns CDR1 SEHNR and CDR2 FQNEAQ (reference sequence). CDR3 protein: CASSLVVPAYGYTF. CDR3 nucleotides: TGTGCCAGCAGCTTAGTAGTGCCTGCCTATGGCTACACCTTC.

This chain joins TRBV12-3 or TRBV12-4 and TRBJ1-2; D remains unclear. CDR3 length: 11 amino acids. Trimming left V 6 bases short and J 5 bases short, with 7 bases between. In DNA form, the CDR3 reads TGTGCCAGCAGGGGAGAGTATGGCTACACCTTC. As protein: CASRGEYGYTF.

This chain joins TRBV3-1 (or the pseudogene TRBV3-2) and TRBJ1-1; 11 bases agree with TRBD1. The ends lost 6 bases at V and 5 bases at J; junction bases unmatched: 8. The CDR3 is 15 amino acids. Germline CDR1 is LGHDT and CDR2 is YNNKEL (reference sequence). CDR3 region: CASSPSGDRGTEAFF. DNA of the CDR3: TGTGCCAGCAGTCCTAGTGGGGACAGGGGGACTGAAGCTTTCTTT.

The chain links TRBV3-1 (or the pseudogene TRBV3-2) to TRBJ1-1, with 7 bases identical to TRBD1. Germline V CDR1 and CDR2: LGHDT, YNNKEL (reference sequence). The CDR3 sequence is 14 residues long. J lost 4 bases, V lost 4 bases, and 6 bases had no gene match. DNA for the CDR3: TGTGCCAGCAGCCTAGACAGGGCCAGCACTGAAGCTTTCTTT. Translated, it gives CASSLDRASTEAFF.

This clone was seen once. J is TRBJ1-4 and V is TRBV2; D is unresolved. Trimming shortened V by 4 bases and J by 7 bases, and 10 bases separated the two germline ends. The CDR3 consists of 13 residues. Germline CDR1 and CDR2: SNHLY and FYNNEI. The CDR3 coding sequence is TGTGCCAGCAGTGCTTTGCGAAGTGAAAAACTGTTTTTT. Translating gives CASSALRSEKLFF.

The chain recombines TRBV4-1 with TRBJ1-6; possible D gene TRBD1, 5 bases. Trimming removed 0 bases from V and 6 bases from J, with 15 bases in between. The CDR3 is 17 amino acids. Germline V gives CDR1 MGHRA, CDR2 YSYEKL. CDR3 DNA: TGCGCCAGCAGCCAAGATAGGTTCACAGGACGTAATTCACCCCTCCACTTT. Amino acid sequence: CASSQDRFTGRNSPLHF.